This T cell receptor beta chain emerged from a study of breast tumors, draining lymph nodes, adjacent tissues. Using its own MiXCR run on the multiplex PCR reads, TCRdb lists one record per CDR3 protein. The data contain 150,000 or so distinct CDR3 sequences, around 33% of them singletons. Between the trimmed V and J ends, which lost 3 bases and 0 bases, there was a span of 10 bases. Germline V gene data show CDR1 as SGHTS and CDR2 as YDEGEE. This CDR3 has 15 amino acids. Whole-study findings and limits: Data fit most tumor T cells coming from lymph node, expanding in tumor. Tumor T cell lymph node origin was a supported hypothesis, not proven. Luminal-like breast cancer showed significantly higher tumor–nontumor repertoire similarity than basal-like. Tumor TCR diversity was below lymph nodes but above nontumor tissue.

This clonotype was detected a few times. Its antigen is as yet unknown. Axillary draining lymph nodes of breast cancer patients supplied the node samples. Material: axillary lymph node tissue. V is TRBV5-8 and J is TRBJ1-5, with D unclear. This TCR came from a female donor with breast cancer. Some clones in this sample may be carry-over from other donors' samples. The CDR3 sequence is CASSSRPGSNQPQHF. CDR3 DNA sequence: TGTGCCAGCAGCTCGAGGCCCGGTAGCAATCAGCCCCAGCATTTT. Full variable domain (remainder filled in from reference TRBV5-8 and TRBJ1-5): EAGVTQSPTHLIKTRGQQATLRCSPISGHTSVYWYQQALGLGLQFLLWYDEGEERNRGNFPPRFSGRQFPNYSSELNVNALELEDSALYLCASSSRPGSNQPQHFGDGTRLSIL.